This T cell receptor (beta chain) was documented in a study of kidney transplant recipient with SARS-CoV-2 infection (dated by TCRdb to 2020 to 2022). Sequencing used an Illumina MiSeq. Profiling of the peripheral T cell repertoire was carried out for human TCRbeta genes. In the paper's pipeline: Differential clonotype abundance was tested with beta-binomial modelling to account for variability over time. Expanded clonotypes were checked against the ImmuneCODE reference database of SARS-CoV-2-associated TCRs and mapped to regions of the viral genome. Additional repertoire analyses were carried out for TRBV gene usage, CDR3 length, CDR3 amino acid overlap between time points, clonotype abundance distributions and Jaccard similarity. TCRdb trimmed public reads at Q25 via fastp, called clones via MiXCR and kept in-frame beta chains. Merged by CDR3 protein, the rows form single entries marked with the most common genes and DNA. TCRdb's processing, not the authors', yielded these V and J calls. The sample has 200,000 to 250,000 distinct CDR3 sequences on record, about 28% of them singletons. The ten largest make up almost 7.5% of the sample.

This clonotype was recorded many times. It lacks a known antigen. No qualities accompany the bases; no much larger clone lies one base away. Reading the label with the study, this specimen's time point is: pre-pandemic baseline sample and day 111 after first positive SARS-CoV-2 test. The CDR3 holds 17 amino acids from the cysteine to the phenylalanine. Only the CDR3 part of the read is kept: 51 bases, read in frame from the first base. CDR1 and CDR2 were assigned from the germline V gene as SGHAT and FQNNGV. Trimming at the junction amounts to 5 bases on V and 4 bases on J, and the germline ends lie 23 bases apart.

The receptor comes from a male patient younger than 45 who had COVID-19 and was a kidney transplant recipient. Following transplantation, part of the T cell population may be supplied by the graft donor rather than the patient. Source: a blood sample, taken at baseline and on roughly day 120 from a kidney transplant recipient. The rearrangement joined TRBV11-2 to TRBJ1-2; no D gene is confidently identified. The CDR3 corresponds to CASSDLITSRKTYGYTF. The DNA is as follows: TGTGCCAGCAGCGATTTAATAACAAGCAGAAAGACCTATGGCTACACCTTC.